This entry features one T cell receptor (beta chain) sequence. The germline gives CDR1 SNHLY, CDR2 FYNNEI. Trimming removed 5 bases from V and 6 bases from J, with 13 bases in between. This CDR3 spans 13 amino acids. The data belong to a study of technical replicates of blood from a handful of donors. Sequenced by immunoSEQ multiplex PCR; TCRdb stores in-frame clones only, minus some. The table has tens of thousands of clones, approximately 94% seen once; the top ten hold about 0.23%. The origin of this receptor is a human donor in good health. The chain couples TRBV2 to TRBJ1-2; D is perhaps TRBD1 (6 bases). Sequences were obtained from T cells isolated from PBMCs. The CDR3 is CASSKQGNHGYTF. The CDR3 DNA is TGTGCCAGCAGTAAACAGGGAAATCATGGCTACACCTTC. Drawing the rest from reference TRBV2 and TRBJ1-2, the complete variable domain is EPEVTQTPSHQVTQMGQEVILRCVPISNHLYFYWYRQILGQKVEFLVSFYNNEISEKSEIFDDQFSVERPDGSNFTLKIRSTKLEDSAMYFCASSKQGNHGYTFGSGTRLTVV.